This T cell receptor (beta chain) was recovered during a study of cytomegalovirus exposure and HLA in healthy donors. As for the study in general: For the approximately 400 genotyped donors, 75% to 90% fell within the Caucasian-associated ancestry cluster. Points from the study as a whole: Altogether, 170 or so TCR beta chains were recorded as cytomegalovirus-associated. HLA allele associations emerged for about 16,000 TCR beta sequences in a later analysis, at 0.05 false discovery rate.

A multiplex PCR was run with 60 Vbeta primers and 13 Jbeta primers. As originally analysed: It was a later analysis that counted about 80 million unique TCR beta chains, of which about 10 million were shared. The assay was immunoSEQ multiplex PCR, and TCRdb's table has in-frame clones only and misses some. V, J and clone size derive from that table, while D and trimming were established from the DNA sequence. Counted here are around 140,000 clones, around 80% occurring once; the ten biggest clones make up roughly 3.2%. V lost 1 base, J lost 11 bases, and 14 bases stayed unmatched. In germline, CDR1 is SEHNR, CDR2 FQNEAQ (reference sequence). The CDR3 length is 16 residues. For this clone: What it binds is unknown.

The receptor was isolated from a young man in good health and CMV-seropositive. Sequenced: PBMCs. This chain connects TRBV7-9 to TRBJ2-1; 7 bases align to TRBD1. For the CDR3, the DNA is TGTGCCAGCAGCTTAGATCTGGACAGGCCACCTTTAAAGCAGTTCTTC. Translated, it gives CASSLDLDRPPLKQFF.